The entry below gives a single T cell receptor (beta chain) sequence along with its context. What it binds is not known. The CDR3 length is 15 residues. The V gene lost 0 bases and the J gene lost 3 bases, with 9 bases spanning the gap. Germline CDR1 and CDR2: WSHSY and SAAADI. This entry belongs to a study of PD-L1 blockade in urothelial cancer. Study summary: Intravenous atezolizumab, 1,200 mg every 3 weeks, was begun by patients in the mid-2010s. Twenty-five of 29 patients were males with bladder-origin urothelial cancer. Enrolled patients had been treated previously with 0 to 3 chemotherapy regimens. Overall study results and limits: When measured at 3 weeks, tumor-associated blood clones expanded more in durable-benefit patients.

Some clones are missing from TCRdb's copy, which holds only in-frame ones; the method was immunoSEQ multiplex PCR. The sample holds about 100,000 clones, over 80% seen once. This specimen was PBMCs, taken around atezolizumab (anti-PD-L1) treatment. The rearrangement links TRBV10-2 to TRBJ1-5; D gene ambiguous. The receptor was isolated from a woman of 80 years or more with urothelial cancer. The CDR3 loop is CASSESAETNQPQHF. Here the CDR3 DNA reads TGCGCCAGCAGTGAGTCGGCAGAAACCAATCAGCCCCAGCATTTT.